These T cell receptor beta chains were read from a single sample in a study of T cell changes during pregnancy in multiple sclerosis. Data came from immunoSEQ multiplex PCR; TCRdb stores just in-frame clones and leaves some out. The data show about 40,000 clones, roughly 90% seen once. Sequencing used CD4+ T cells from peripheral blood mononuclear cells, obtained in the third trimester of pregnancy. The receptors were sampled from a female donor with multiple sclerosis, enrolled in a pregnancy study. CDR3s include the opening cysteine and the closing phenylalanine or tryptophan. Fields, in order: V gene, J gene, D gene, clone size, CDR3 protein, CDR3 DNA. A D gene is named only where the DNA matches it firmly. Size is stated for part of the rows, as once, few or many counts, or as a class when the clone is expanded.

TRBV5-1,TRBJ2-2,.,.,CASSLDGPLGGELFF,TGCGCCAGCAGCTTGGATGGTCCCCTCGGCGGGGAGCTGTTTTTT
TRBV28,TRBJ2-3,TRBD2,.,CASTLGIAGLTSTDTQYF,TGTGCCAGCACCCTAGGGATAGCGGGGCTGACTAGCACAGATACGCAGTATTTT
TRBV2,TRBJ1-5,.,.,CASSEQGGNQPQHF,TGTGCCAGCAGTGAACAGGGTGGCAATCAGCCCCAGCATTTT
TRBV12-5,TRBJ1-5,TRBD1,.,CASGLVISRTGNQPQHF,TGTGCTAGTGGTTTGGTAATCTCCCGGACAGGGAATCAGCCCCAGCATTTT
TRBV14,TRBJ2-7,.,.,CASSPGGDSTYEQYF,TGTGCCAGCAGCCCGGGCGGGGACAGCACCTACGAGCAGTACTTC
TRBV29-1,TRBJ2-7,.,.,CSVGVIGIVAREQYF,TGCAGCGTTGGCGTTATCGGGATCGTGGCTCGTGAGCAGTACTTC
TRBV4-2,TRBJ2-7,TRBD2,.,CASSQDRGAGLAPNEQYF,TGTGCCAGCAGCCAAGATCGGGGAGCGGGATTGGCCCCAAACGAGCAGTACTTC
TRBV19,TRBJ1-1,.,few,CASSITGTDTEAFF,TGTGCCAGTAGTATAACAGGGACGGACACTGAAGCTTTCTTT
TRBV21-1,TRBJ2-1,.,.,CASRLAGYNEQFF,TGTGCCAGCCGACTAGCGGGCTACAATGAGCAGTTCTTC
TRBV9,TRBJ2-1,TRBD2,.,CASSVGLANEQFF,TGTGCCAGCAGCGTGGGACTAGCAAATGAGCAGTTCTTC
TRBV7-9,TRBJ1-2,TRBD1,.,CASSPTGDGYTF,TGTGCCAGCAGCCCCACAGGGGATGGCTACACCTTC
TRBV18,TRBJ1-4,.,once,CASSPGAANEKLFF,TGTGCCAGCTCACCGGGGGCTGCTAATGAAAAACTGTTTTTT
TRBV28,TRBJ2-7,TRBD2,.,CASSSPSAGGPHEQYF,TGTGCCAGCAGTTCCCCTTCCGCGGGAGGGCCCCACGAGCAGTACTTC
TRBV30,TRBJ2-1,.,.,CAWSQTWGTNEQFF,TGTGCCTGGAGTCAAACGTGGGGGACAAACGAGCAGTTCTTC
TRBV29-1,TRBJ1-3,TRBD1,.,CSAHRGAGNTIYF,TGCAGCGCCCACAGGGGTGCAGGAAACACCATATATTTT
TRBV6-6,TRBJ2-3,TRBD1,.,CASSSGTGGTDTQYF,TGTGCCAGCAGTTCCGGGACAGGGGGCACAGATACGCAGTATTTT
TRBV5-4,TRBJ2-7,.,.,CASSWGERTLYSYEQYF,TGTGCCAGCAGCTGGGGGGAACGGACACTGTATTCCTACGAGCAGTACTTC
TRBV10-3,TRBJ2-3,TRBD2,.,CAIRVSGGADTQYF,TGTGCCATCAGGGTTAGCGGGGGGGCAGATACGCAGTATTTT
TRBV2,TRBJ2-1,.,.,CASTYVRYNEQFF,TGTGCCAGCACCTACGTCCGATACAATGAGCAGTTCTTC
TRBV6-1,TRBJ2-3,.,.,CASTGWIDTQYF,TGTGCCAGCACAGGTTGGATAGATACGCAGTATTTT
TRBV7-6,TRBJ2-5,TRBD2,.,CASSPQPELAGETQYF,TGTGCCAGCAGCCCGCAGCCGGAGCTAGCGGGAGAGACCCAGTACTTC
TRBV5-6,TRBJ2-7,TRBD2,.,CASSLGPSGRAGGQYF,TGTGCCAGCAGCTTGGGCCCTAGCGGGAGGGCCGGGGGGCAGTACTTC
TRBV7-8,TRBJ2-3,.,.,CASSPIRTADTQYF,TGTGCCAGCAGCCCAATCCGAACTGCAGATACGCAGTATTTT
TRBV4-2,TRBJ1-2,.,.,CASSQDPQDYGYTF,TGTGCCAGCAGCCAAGATCCGCAGGACTATGGCTACACCTTC
TRBV19,TRBJ2-6,TRBD1,.,CASSSPQGAGANVLTF,TGTGCCAGTAGTAGCCCACAGGGGGCTGGGGCCAACGTCCTGACTTTC
TRBV5-1,TRBJ2-7,TRBD2,.,CASSSGSGRNTYEQYF,TGCGCCAGCAGCTCGGGGAGCGGGAGGAATACCTACGAGCAGTACTTC
TRBV6-1,TRBJ1-4,.,few,CASSESRGNEKLFF,TGTGCCAGCAGTGAAAGCAGGGGTAATGAAAAACTGTTTTTT
TRBV5-1,TRBJ2-2,.,.,CASSLVSPGELFF,TGCGCCAGCAGCTTGGTTTCTCCCGGGGAGCTGTTTTTT
TRBV27,TRBJ1-5,.,.,CASSRGGNQPQHF,TGTGCCAGCAGTCGGGGGGGCAATCAGCCCCAGCATTTT
TRBV7-7,TRBJ2-2,TRBD2,.,CASSLRPSGATGELFF,TGTGCCAGCAGCTTACGGCCTAGCGGGGCCACCGGGGAGCTGTTTTTT
TRBV9,TRBJ2-2,TRBD1,.,CASSPGTGVMTGELFF,TGTGCCAGCAGCCCCGGGACAGGGGTAATGACCGGGGAGCTGTTTTTT
TRBV6-1,TRBJ2-7,.,.,CASSEGIGRMSSYEQYF,TGTGCCAGCAGTGAAGGGATAGGGAGGATGAGCTCCTACGAGCAGTACTTC
TRBV28,TRBJ2-5,TRBD2,.,CASSPWTSGRLETQYF,TGTGCCAGCAGTCCCTGGACTAGCGGGAGGCTAGAGACCCAGTACTTC
TRBV7-8,TRBJ2-7,TRBD2,.,CASSIGLAETYEQYF,TGTGCCAGCAGCATCGGACTAGCGGAAACCTACGAGCAGTACTTC
TRBV5-4,TRBJ2-7,TRBD1,.,CASSPGQGSTYEQYF,TGTGCCAGCAGCCCGGGACAGGGGTCTACCTACGAGCAGTACTTC
TRBV5-8,TRBJ2-7,TRBD1,.,CASSHRTGPLIPEQYF,TGTGCCAGCAGCCACAGGACAGGCCCTCTTATCCCCGAGCAGTACTTC
TRBV27,TRBJ1-1,.,.,CASSFLLGQNTEAFF,TGTGCCAGCAGTTTCCTACTGGGGCAGAACACTGAAGCTTTCTTT
TRBV14,TRBJ2-3,.,.,CASSQELRADTQYF,TGTGCCAGCAGCCAAGAATTAAGAGCAGATACGCAGTATTTT
TRBV6-5,TRBJ1-1,.,.,CASSYSSRGDTEAFF,TGTGCCAGCAGTTACTCGAGCAGGGGTGACACTGAAGCTTTCTTT
TRBV19,TRBJ1-2,.,.,CASSTPGANPGYTF,TGTGCCAGTAGTACCCCAGGGGCGAACCCGGGCTACACCTTC
TRBV19,TRBJ2-1,TRBD2,.,CASTSGRAYNEQFF,TGTGCCAGTACTAGCGGGAGGGCTTACAATGAGCAGTTCTTC
TRBV27,TRBJ1-2,.,.,CASRPNRAIYGYTF,TGTGCCAGCAGACCCAACAGGGCGATCTATGGCTACACCTTC
TRBV29-1,TRBJ1-3,.,.,CSVGVGNTIYF,TGCAGCGTTGGAGTTGGAAACACCATATATTTT
TRBV7-9,TRBJ1-5,TRBD1,.,CASSLDGTGSQPQHF,TGTGCCAGCAGCTTAGACGGGACAGGGAGTCAGCCCCAGCATTTT
TRBV4-1,TRBJ2-1,.,.,CASSQGWPTAPGDEQFF,TGCGCCAGCAGCCAAGGTTGGCCGACAGCCCCTGGGGATGAGCAGTTCTTC
TRBV5-1,TRBJ1-2,.,.,CASSLMGREGGYTF,TGCGCCAGCAGCTTGATGGGGAGGGAAGGAGGCTACACCTTC
TRBV5-6,TRBJ1-2,TRBD1,.,CASSPIDRGLYGYTF,TGTGCCAGCAGCCCAATCGACAGGGGGCTCTATGGCTACACCTTC
TRBV6-5,TRBJ1-1,.,.,CASSYSRLANTEAFF,TGTGCCAGCAGTTACTCCAGGTTGGCCAACACTGAAGCTTTCTTT
TRBV29-1,TRBJ1-1,.,few,CSVGGAGTEAFF,TGCAGCGTTGGTGGGGCTGGCACTGAAGCTTTCTTT
TRBV19,TRBJ1-3,.,.,CASRPLGRADYSGNTIYF,TGTGCCAGTAGACCCTTAGGTCGGGCGGACTACTCTGGAAACACCATATATTTT
TRBV11-2,TRBJ2-5,.,.,CASSKRFRETQYF,TGTGCCAGCAGTAAGAGGTTTCGGGAGACCCAGTACTTC
TRBV5-4,TRBJ2-7,.,.,CASSLVASSRSYEQYF,TGTGCCAGCAGCTTGGTCGCTAGCAGTCGCTCCTACGAGCAGTACTTC
TRBV13,TRBJ1-4,.,.,CASSFGLSGEKLFF,TGTGCCAGCAGCTTTGGACTCTCGGGGGAAAAACTGTTTTTT
TRBV28,TRBJ1-2,.,.,CASSLIGGTYGYTF,TGTGCCAGCAGTTTAATCGGTGGGACTTATGGCTACACCTTC
TRBV11-2,TRBJ2-7,TRBD2,.,CATGIPVTSGRARSNEQYF,TGTGCCACCGGGATCCCAGTGACTAGCGGGAGGGCCAGGAGTAACGAGCAGTACTTC